The next 31 T cell receptor beta chains were all read from a single sample in a study of T cell responses to AZD1222 COVID-19 vaccine. Clones were sequenced by immunoSEQ multiplex PCR, and TCRdb holds only the in-frame ones, with some missing. The repertoire holds around 180,000 clones, with approximately 90% as singletons. Sequencing was performed on peripheral blood, taken on day 0 of AZD1222 vaccination. Every receptor here comes from an adult in good health.

V is TRBV5-4 and J is TRBJ2-2; no reliable D call. V shed 5 bases and J shed 3 bases, with 14 bases lying between them. CDR1 is SGHNT and CDR2 is YYREEE in the germline V gene (reference sequence). The CDR3 contains 15 residues. The CDR3 spells CASRSLGSDTGELFF. The CDR3, as DNA: TGTGCCAGCAGAAGTCTCGGAAGTGACACCGGGGAGCTGTTTTTT.

The chain is built from TRBV5-1 and TRBJ1-1; D ambiguous. CDR3 length equals 13 residues. Germline V gene lookup returns CDR1 SGHRS and CDR2 YFSETQ. Trimming pared 8 bases from V and 1 base from J, leaving 12 bases between. The CDR3 protein is CASKESENTEAFF. The CDR3 coding sequence is TGCGCCAGTAAGGAGTCGGAGAACACTGAAGCTTTCTTT.

This chain joins TRBV5-1 and TRBJ2-1, with 7 bases aligning to TRBD1. The CDR3 is 15 residues long. V lost 7 bases and J lost 1; bases outside the gene matches: 8. The V gene's germline CDR1 is SGHRS and CDR2 YFSETQ. The chain's CDR3 is CASVSGGASYNEQFF. The CDR3 DNA follows: TGCGCCAGCGTCTCAGGGGGAGCATCCTACAATGAGCAGTTCTTC.

Remarks on this clone: The junction departs from the called germline gene at one end, perhaps through a read error. This chain links TRBV4-3 with TRBJ2-1, with a tentative D call TRBD2 (6 bases). Germline-derived CDR1 and CDR2 are LGHNA and YSLEER. The CDR3 covers 17 residues. CDR3 sequence reads: CASSQDLLGGRYIEQFF. CDR3 nucleotides: TGCGCCAGCAGCCAAGATCTTCTCGGGGGAAGGTACATTGAGCAGTTCTTC.

The chain employs TRBV6-5 and TRBJ1-5, with 7 bases that match TRBD1. There are 14 residues in the CDR3. J gave up 6 bases and V 7 bases, and 9 bases lay outside the gene matches. Germline CDR1 MNHEY, CDR2 SVGAGI. The CDR3 region is CASIRTGVGQPQHF. CDR3 sequence (DNA): TGTGCCAGCATTAGAACAGGGGTTGGTCAGCCCCAGCATTTT.

The chain carries TRBV27 and TRBJ2-2, with 7 bases that match TRBD1. CDR1 MNHEY and CDR2 SMNVEV come from the germline V gene (reference sequence). There are 14 residues in the CDR3. V dropped 6 bases and J dropped 5; count of bases not matched to a gene: 6. CDR3 region: CASSLTGWTGELFF. DNA for the CDR3: TGTGCCAGCAGCTTGACAGGGTGGACCGGGGAGCTGTTTTTT.

This clone was seen a handful of times. V is TRBV28 and J is TRBJ2-7, with 7 bases lining up with TRBD2. In germline, CDR1 is MDHEN, CDR2 SYDVKM. Trimming removed 1 base from V and 7 bases from J; junction bases left unmatched: 10. The CDR3 has 15 residues. CDR3 amino acids: CASSLYPAGEGEQYF. In DNA, the CDR3 is TGTGCCAGCAGTTTATACCCTGCGGGGGAGGGTGAGCAGTACTTC. Complete variable domain (other parts from reference TRBV28 and TRBJ2-7): DVKVTQSSRYLVKRTGEKVFLECVQDMDHENMFWYRQDPGLGLRLIYFSYDVKMKEKGDIPEGYSVSREKKERFSLILESASTNQTSMYLCASSLYPAGEGEQYFGPGTRLTVT.

V is TRBV6-5 and J is TRBJ2-3; 8 bases agree with TRBD2. Germline V gene lookup returns CDR1 MNHEY and CDR2 SVGAGI. Losses at the gene ends were 6 bases for V and 11 bases for J; bases not matched to a gene: 7. The length of the CDR3 is 12 residues. The CDR3 DNA follows: TGTGCCAGCAGCTCCCCGGGGGGGAGGCAGTATTTT. Residues: CASSSPGGRQYF.

The chain is built from TRBV24-1 and TRBJ2-5, with TRBD2 identical over 8 bases. CDR1 and CDR2 from the germline V gene are KGHDR and SFDVKD. V trimming: 4 bases; J trimming: 3 bases; junction bases outside the gene matches: 3. The CDR3 is 14 amino acids. The CDR3 region is CATSEGTRKETQYF. In nucleotides, the CDR3 is TGTGCCACCAGTGAGGGGACTAGGAAAGAGACCCAGTACTTC.

In this sample, this clone turned up many times. CDR3 sequence: CASSSGLVQGELFF. The CDR3, as DNA: TGTGCCAGCAGTTCCGGACTAGTCCAAGGGGAGCTGTTTTTT. The genes are TRBV27 and TRBJ2-2; 7 bases agree with TRBD2. This CDR3 is 14 amino acids long. Trimming cost V 4 bases and J 8 bases; bases outside gene matches: 7. Germline V lookup: CDR1 MNHEY, CDR2 SMNVEV (reference sequence).

This chain connects TRBV3-1 (or the pseudogene TRBV3-2) to TRBJ2-2; D gene unclear. V lost 4 bases to trimming and J lost 1 base, with 4 bases between them. Germline CDR1 LGHDT, CDR2 YNNKEL (reference sequence). The CDR3 spans 13 residues. CDR3 loop: CASSPLNTGELFF. The CDR3 DNA follows: TGTGCCAGCAGCCCACTGAACACCGGGGAGCTGTTTTTT.

V and J are TRBV3-1 (or the pseudogene TRBV3-2) and TRBJ2-1; TRBD2 agrees at 11 bases. From germline, CDR1 is LGHDT and CDR2 YNNKEL (reference sequence). V lost 4 bases, J lost 5 bases, and 13 bases stayed unmatched. This CDR3 has 18 residues. CDR3 in amino acids: CASSPPTSGTSGNNEQFF. The DNA of the CDR3 is TGTGCCAGCAGCCCACCCACTTCCGGGACTAGCGGAAACAATGAGCAGTTCTTC.

This sequence joins TRBV5-1 and TRBJ2-6; weak D call: TRBD1 (5 bases). The CDR3 contains 14 residues. The V end lost 7 bases, the J end lost 0 bases, and 8 bases lay between the germline ends. The germline CDR1 and CDR2 sequences are SGHRS and YFSETQ. CDR3 nucleotide sequence: TGCGCCAGCCGACAGTCCTCTGGGGCCAACGTCCTGACTTTC. This translates into CASRQSSGANVLTF.

The CDR3 here is CASSVGWENQPQHF. DNA for the CDR3: TGTGCCAGCAGTGTCGGGTGGGAAAATCAGCCCCAGCATTTT. The chain employs TRBV2 and TRBJ1-5; the D is unclear. With 4 bases removed from V and 4 bases from J, the gap between germline ends came to 11 bases. CDR1 and CDR2 (germline): SNHLY, FYNNEI. The CDR3 length is 14 residues.

This clone was observed once. The chain recombines TRBV12-3 or TRBV12-4 with TRBJ1-5, with no clear D. This CDR3 comprises 13 residues. V was cut by 4 bases and J by 7 bases, with 11 bases left in between. The CDR3 DNA reads TGTGCCAGCAGTTCTGGAGACACGCAGCCCCAGCATTTT. The encoded protein is CASSSGDTQPQHF.

J is TRBJ2-7 and V is TRBV12-1; TRBD2 reflects the table's D call only, with no check against the DNA. TRBV12-1 is designated a pseudogene. The CDR3 sequence is 14 residues long. The CDR3: CASSFEYESAEQYF. The DNA of the CDR3 is TGTGCCAGCAGCTTTGAATATGAGAGCGCCGAGCAGTACTTC.

The chain is built from TRBV5-6 and TRBJ2-3; 10 bases agree with TRBD2. The CDR3 totals 19 residues. The trim removed 0 bases at V and 0 bases at J, leaving 10 bases unmatched. Germline V gene lookup returns CDR1 SGHDT and CDR2 YYEEEE. Here the CDR3 reads CASSLAGGLASISTDTQYF. Written as DNA, the CDR3 is TGTGCCAGCAGCTTGGCCGGGGGACTAGCGAGTATAAGCACAGATACGCAGTATTTT.

This clone came up once. The chain employs TRBV2 and TRBJ1-6; D gene ambiguous. The CDR3 consists of 12 residues. In germline, CDR1 is SNHLY, CDR2 FYNNEI. Trimming removed 7 bases at V and 8 bases at J, with 9 bases between. This chain's CDR3 is CASIRDDSPLHF. DNA for the CDR3: TGTGCCAGCATCCGAGACGATTCACCCCTCCACTTT.

The chain recombines TRBV19 with TRBJ2-1, with D maybe TRBD2 (6 bases). V lost 2 bases to trimming and J lost 5 bases, with 22 bases between them. There are 18 residues in the CDR3. In germline, CDR1 is LNHDA, CDR2 SQIVND (reference sequence). The CDR3 bases are TGTGCCAGTAGTATACGTCCAAACTTAAGGGTAGCGGACAATGAGCAGTTCTTC. Protein sequence: CASSIRPNLRVADNEQFF.

The chain has TRBV24-1 and TRBJ2-5, with D possibly being TRBD1 or TRBD2 (5 bases each). The V end lost 7 bases, the J end lost 13 bases, and 21 bases lay between the germline ends. Germline assignment: CDR1 KGHDR and CDR2 SFDVKD. This CDR3 is 13 amino acids long. The CDR3 DNA reads TGTGCCACCAGCCCCCGAATAGGGACCGCGGGGTACTTC. It is translated as CATSPRIGTAGYF.

The chain joins TRBV29-1 to TRBJ1-2; D is unclear. The V gene lost 4 bases and the J gene lost 4 bases, with 10 bases spanning the gap. Germline CDR1 is SQVTM and CDR2 is ANQGSEA. This CDR3 spans 12 amino acids. CDR3 sequence (DNA): TGCAGCGTTGTAACGGCTCTCTATGGCTACACCTTC. The encoded protein is CSVVTALYGYTF.

The rearrangement links TRBV19 to TRBJ1-1; TRBD1 is a possible D gene (6 bases). The CDR3 loop spans 14 amino acids. Germline-derived CDR1 and CDR2 are LNHDA and SQIVND (reference sequence). V dropped 7 bases and J dropped 1 base, with 13 bases sitting between them. This CDR3 is CASTTQGQNTEAFF. As DNA, the CDR3 is TGTGCCAGTACCACACAGGGTCAGAACACTGAAGCTTTCTTT.

This chain links TRBV3-1 (or the pseudogene TRBV3-2) with TRBJ2-1; TRBD2 is a possible D gene (6 bases). CDR3 length: 12 residues. Trimming removed 3 bases at V and 15 bases at J, with 15 bases between. Looked up from germline, CDR1 is LGHDT and CDR2 is YNNKEL (reference sequence). The chain's CDR3 is CASSQTGLPAFF. CDR3 DNA: TGTGCCAGCAGCCAGACGGGACTCCCGGCGTTCTTC.

Comment on this clone: This may be a read error, as it is one base from a much larger clone. The rearrangement links TRBV7-9 to TRBJ1-6; D possibly corresponds to TRBD1 (5 bases). Germline CDR1 and CDR2: SEHNR and FQNEAQ (reference sequence). Between the trimmed V and J ends, which lost 1 base and 5 bases, there was a span of 6 bases. There are 14 residues in the CDR3. CDR3 residues: CASSLEQDNSPLHF. The CDR3 region has the DNA TGTGCCAGCAGCTTAGAACAGGATAATTCACCCCTCCACTTT.

The chain is built from TRBV24-1 and TRBJ2-1; the match to TRBD2 covers 8 bases. This CDR3 region has 16 residues. J was trimmed by 1 base and V by 4 bases; bases with no gene match: 5. The germline CDR1 and CDR2 sequences are KGHDR and SFDVKD. This CDR3 reads CATSDQSGSSYNEQFF. CDR3 DNA sequence: TGTGCCACCAGTGACCAAAGCGGGAGTTCCTACAATGAGCAGTTCTTC.

The chain carries TRBV6-6 and TRBJ2-7; D gene ambiguous. The CDR3 contains 13 residues. Trimming stripped 5 bases from V and 7 bases from J, with 15 bases between. Germline V gene lookup returns CDR1 MNHNY and CDR2 SVGAGI (reference sequence). The CDR3 region is CASSEQTVVEQYF. The CDR3 nucleotides read TGTGCCAGCAGTGAGCAAACAGTGGTAGAGCAGTACTTC.

The chain carries TRBV6-4 and TRBJ1-3; no clear D. Germline loops: CDR1 MRHNA, CDR2 SNTAGT. The CDR3 spans 17 residues. Trimming left V 3 bases short and J 0 bases short, with 15 bases between. The chain's CDR3 is CASSENKVFRSGNTIYF. DNA for the CDR3: TGTGCCAGCAGTGAAAACAAGGTTTTCCGCTCTGGAAACACCATATATTTT.

The chain carries TRBV6-5 and TRBJ2-7; 8 bases line up with TRBD1. The germline V gene has CDR1 MNHEY and CDR2 SVGAGI. This CDR3 contains 15 residues. V lost 3 bases and J lost 2; bases outside the gene matches: 6. The CDR3 DNA reads TGTGCCAGCAGTTATCGGACAGGGCGGACCTACGAGCAGTACTTC. It is translated as CASSYRTGRTYEQYF.

The rearrangement joins TRBV10-3 to TRBJ1-4, with 7 nucleotides matching TRBD1. V gave up 1 base and J gave up 8 bases; unmatched junction bases: 10. Germline CDR1 and CDR2: ENHRY and SYGVKD. The length of the CDR3 is 16 residues. DNA of the CDR3: TGTGCCATCAGTGAGTATGCACAGGGGCCGCAGGAAAAACTGTTTTTT. Translating gives CAISEYAQGPQEKLFF.

This clone was counted once. The chain employs TRBV6-5 and TRBJ1-6; maybe TRBD1 (5 bases). CDR1 and CDR2 (germline): MNHEY, SVGAGI. V lost 5 bases and J 9 bases, leaving 14 bases between the germline ends. This CDR3 comprises 14 residues. The CDR3 nucleotides read TGTGCCAGCAGTCGAGTACAGGAGACTTCACCCCTCCACTTT. Translating it yields CASSRVQETSPLHF.

The count of this clone is one. The chain couples TRBV6-5 to TRBJ2-1; D is undetermined. Germline-derived CDR1 and CDR2 are MNHEY and SVGAGI. CDR3 length: 11 residues. Trimming cost V 7 bases and J 6 bases, with 7 bases left between them. The CDR3 DNA is TGTGCCAGCATTAAGGCCAATGAGCAGTTCTTC. Protein sequence: CASIKANEQFF.